One and the same sample provided the 6 T cell receptor beta chains below, sequenced in a study of cytomegalovirus exposure and HLA in healthy donors (dated by TCRdb to 2016 to 2017). Library preparation used the immunoSEQ multiplex PCR assay. The multiplex PCR relied on a mix of 60 forward primers for TCR Vbeta segments and 13 reverse primers for TCR Jbeta segments. Here the immuneACCESS table is served through TCRdb, limited to in-frame sequences with V and J called. Missing clones are a known gap in these copies; in checked studies unresolved V genes cover under half, and the rest lacks a known reason. For this sample the table gives roughly 180,000 clones, of which 80% were detected only once. The ten most abundant clones make up under 1.5% of the sample. What was sequenced was PBMCs. These receptor sequences come from a man younger than 40 in good health and CMV-seronegative.

CDR3 nucleotide sequence: TGTGCCAGTAGTACCCAACAGGGGCCCTACGAGCAGTACTTC. Encoded protein: CASSTQQGPYEQYF. The chain carries TRBV19 and TRBJ2-7, with TRBD1 matching 7 bases. V shed 4 bases, J shed 2 bases, and the junction held 5 bases outside the gene matches. This CDR3 comprises 14 residues. The germline CDR1 and CDR2 sequences are LNHDA and SQIVND (reference sequence). The variable domain in full, with the rest retrieved from reference TRBV19 and TRBJ2-7, is DGGITQSPKYLFRKEGQNVTLSCEQNLNHDAMYWYRQDPGQGLRLIYYSQIVNDFQKGDIAEGYSVSREKKESFPLTVTSAQKNPTAFYLCASSTQQGPYEQYFGPGTRLTVT.

The chain uses TRBV19 and TRBJ1-5; D is undetermined. The CDR3 is 14 residues long. Germline CDR1 LNHDA, CDR2 SQIVND (reference sequence). Trimming shortened V by 5 bases and J by 4 bases, and 12 bases separated the two germline ends. CDR3 loop: CASSSRVGNQPQHF. Here the CDR3 DNA reads TGTGCCAGTAGTTCGCGGGTAGGTAATCAGCCCCAGCATTTT.

CDR3: CASSRPGLAGAYNEQFF. Here the CDR3 DNA reads TGTGCCAGCAGCAGGCCGGGACTAGCGGGGGCCTACAATGAGCAGTTCTTC. This chain joins TRBV21-1 and TRBJ2-1; the table's D call, TRBD2, has no DNA check behind it. TRBV21-1 is a pseudogene segment. The CDR3 is 17 amino acids.

This clone was observed a single time. The rearrangement joins TRBV6-1 to TRBJ2-1; 10 positions match TRBD2. CDR1 MNHNS and CDR2 SASEGT come from the germline V gene. The CDR3 is 14 residues long. With V trimmed by 10 bases and J by 8 bases, 11 bases remained unmatched. CDR3 residues: CATIRLAGADEQFF. The CDR3 DNA reads TGTGCCACTATAAGGCTAGCGGGAGCCGATGAGCAGTTCTTC.

J is TRBJ2-3 and V is TRBV4-3, with TRBD2 matching over 7 bases. The germline V gene encodes CDR1 LGHNA and CDR2 YSLEER. The V gene end was trimmed by 0 bases and the J gene end by 2 bases; junction bases not matched to a gene: 8. This CDR3 region has 17 residues. This chain's CDR3 is CASSQDRLSGSTDTQYF. The CDR3 DNA follows: TGCGCCAGCAGCCAAGATAGGCTTAGCGGGTCCACAGATACGCAGTATTTT.

The gene calls are TRBV7-3 and TRBJ2-1; D remains unclear. The CDR3 covers 15 residues. Germline V gives CDR1 SGHTA, CDR2 FQGTGA. Trimming pared 6 bases from V and 1 base from J, leaving 13 bases between. The CDR3 DNA is TGTGCCAGCAGTTCAAGTACGACTTCCTACAATGAGCAGTTCTTC. The encoded protein is CASSSSTTSYNEQFF.